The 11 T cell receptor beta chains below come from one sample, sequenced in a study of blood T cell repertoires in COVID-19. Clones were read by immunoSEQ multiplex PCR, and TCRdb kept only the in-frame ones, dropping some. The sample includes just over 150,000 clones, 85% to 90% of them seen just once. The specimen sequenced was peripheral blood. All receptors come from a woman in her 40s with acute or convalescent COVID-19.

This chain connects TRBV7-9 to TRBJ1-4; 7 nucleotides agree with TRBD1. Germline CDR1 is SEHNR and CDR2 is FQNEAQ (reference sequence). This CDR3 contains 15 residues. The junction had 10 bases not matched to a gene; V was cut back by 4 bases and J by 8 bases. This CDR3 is CASSSTTGTKEKLFF. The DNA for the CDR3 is TGTGCCAGCAGCTCCACGACAGGGACGAAAGAAAAACTGTTTTTT.

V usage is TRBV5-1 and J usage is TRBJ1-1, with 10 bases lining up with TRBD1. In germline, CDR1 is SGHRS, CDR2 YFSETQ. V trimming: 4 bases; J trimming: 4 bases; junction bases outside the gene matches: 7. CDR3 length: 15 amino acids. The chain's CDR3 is CASSEGQGIGTEAFF. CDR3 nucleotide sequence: TGCGCCAGCAGCGAGGGACAGGGGATCGGCACTGAAGCTTTCTTT.

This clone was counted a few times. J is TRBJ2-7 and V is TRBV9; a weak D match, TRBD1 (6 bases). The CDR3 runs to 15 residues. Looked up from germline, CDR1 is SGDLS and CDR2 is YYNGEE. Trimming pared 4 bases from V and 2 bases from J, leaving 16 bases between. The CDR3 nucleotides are TGTGCCAGCAGCCCAGGCCCCGGGACAACCTACGAGCAGTACTTC. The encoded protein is CASSPGPGTTYEQYF. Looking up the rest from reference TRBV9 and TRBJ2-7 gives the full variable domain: DSGVTQTPKHLITATGQRVTLRCSPRSGDLSVYWYQQSLDQGLQFLIQYYNGEERAKGNILERFSAQQFPDLHSELNLSSLELGDSALYFCASSPGPGTTYEQYFGPGTRLTVT.

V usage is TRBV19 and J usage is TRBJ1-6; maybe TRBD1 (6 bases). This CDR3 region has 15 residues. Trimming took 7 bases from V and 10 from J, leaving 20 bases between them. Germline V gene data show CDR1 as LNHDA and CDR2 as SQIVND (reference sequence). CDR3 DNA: TGTGCCAGTACCCCAAGGGGACAAGGGGGATCACCCCTCCACTTT. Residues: CASTPRGQGGSPLHF.

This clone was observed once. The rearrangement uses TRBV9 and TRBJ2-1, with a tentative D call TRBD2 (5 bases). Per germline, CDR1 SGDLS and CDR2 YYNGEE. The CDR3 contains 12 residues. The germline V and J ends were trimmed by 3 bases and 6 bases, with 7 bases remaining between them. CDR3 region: CASSADFNEQFF. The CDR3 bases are TGTGCCAGCAGCGCGGACTTCAATGAGCAGTTCTTC.

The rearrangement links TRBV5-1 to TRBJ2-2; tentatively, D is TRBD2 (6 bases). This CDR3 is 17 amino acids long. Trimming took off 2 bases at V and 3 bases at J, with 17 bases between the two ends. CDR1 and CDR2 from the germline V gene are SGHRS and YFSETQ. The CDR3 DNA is TGCGCCAGCAGCTTCTGGGACTCTCTCGGGGACACCGGGGAGCTGTTTTTT. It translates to CASSFWDSLGDTGELFF.

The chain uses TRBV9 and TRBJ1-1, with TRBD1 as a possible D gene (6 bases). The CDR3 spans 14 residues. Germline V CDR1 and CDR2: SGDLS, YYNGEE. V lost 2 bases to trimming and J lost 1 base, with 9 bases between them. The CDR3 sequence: CASSVLGQNTEAFF. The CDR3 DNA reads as TGTGCCAGCAGCGTTTTGGGACAGAACACTGAAGCTTTCTTT.

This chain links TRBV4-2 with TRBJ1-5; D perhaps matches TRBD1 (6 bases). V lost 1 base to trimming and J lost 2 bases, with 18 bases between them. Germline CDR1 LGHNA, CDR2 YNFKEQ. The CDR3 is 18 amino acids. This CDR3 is CASSQVGRGAQGNQPQHF. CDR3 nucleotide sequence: TGTGCCAGCAGCCAAGTAGGGCGGGGGGCGCAGGGCAATCAGCCCCAGCATTTT.

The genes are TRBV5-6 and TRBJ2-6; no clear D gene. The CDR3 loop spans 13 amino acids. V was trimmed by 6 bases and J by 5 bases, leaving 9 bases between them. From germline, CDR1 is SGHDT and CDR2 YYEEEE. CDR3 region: CASTLRWANVLTF. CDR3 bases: TGTGCCAGCACCCTGAGGTGGGCCAACGTCCTGACTTTC.

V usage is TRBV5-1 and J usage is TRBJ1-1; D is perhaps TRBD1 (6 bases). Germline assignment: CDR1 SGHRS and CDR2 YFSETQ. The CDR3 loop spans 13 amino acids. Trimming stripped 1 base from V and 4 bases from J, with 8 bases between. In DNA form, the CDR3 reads TGCGCCAGCAGCTTGAGGGGGGGCACTGAAGCTTTCTTT. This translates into CASSLRGGTEAFF.

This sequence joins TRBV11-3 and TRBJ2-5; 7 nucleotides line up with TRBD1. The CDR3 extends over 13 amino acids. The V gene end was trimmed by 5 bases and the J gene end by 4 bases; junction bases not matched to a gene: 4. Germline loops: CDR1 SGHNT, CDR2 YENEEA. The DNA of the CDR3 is TGTGCCAGCAGCCCCTACAGGGGAGAGACCCAGTACTTC. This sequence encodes CASSPYRGETQYF.